These 6 T cell receptor beta chains originate from one sample sequenced in a study of CD8 T cells in ankylosing spondylitis. Findings of the study overall: Eight highly homologous variants formed a TCR beta motif that appeared characteristic of ankylosing spondylitis blood.

One entry per CDR3 protein results from TCRdb running MiXCR on the 5' RACE reads. In the table there are hundreds of thousands of distinct CDR3 sequences, 12% of which are singletons. These receptors have no identified antigens. The sequenced material came from blood, either unsorted or a sorted T cell fraction (not recorded which). The receptors stem from a male donor with ankylosing spondylitis.

This clonotype has only a few counts. V usage is TRBV20-1 and J usage is TRBJ1-2, with a possible D match to TRBD1 (5 bases). The V end lost 6 bases, the J end lost 3 bases, and 11 bases lay between the germline ends. This CDR3 spans 12 amino acids. CDR1 and CDR2 from the germline V gene are DFQATT and SNEGSKA (reference sequence). The DNA for the CDR3 is TGCAGTGCAGGGGAGGAGTACTATGGCTACACCTTC. It yields the protein CSAGEEYYGYTF.

The chain has TRBV13 and TRBJ2-1; the match to TRBD2 covers 9 bases. The CDR3 sequence is 15 residues long. V was pared by 5 bases and J by 9 bases, with 11 bases of the junction left unmatched. The germline V gene has CDR1 PRHDT and CDR2 FYEKMQ (reference sequence). The CDR3 region has the DNA TGTGCCAGCAGCCCCATAGCGGGAGAACGGATTGAGCAGTTCTTC. It translates to CASSPIAGERIEQFF.

The chain is built from TRBV25-1 and TRBJ1-2; 7 bases agree with TRBD1. Germline V lookup: CDR1 MGHDK, CDR2 SYGVNS. J was trimmed by 4 bases and V by 7 bases; bases with no gene match: 12. The CDR3 contains 15 residues. This chain's CDR3 is CASTRGGGSGYGYTF. DNA for the CDR3: TGTGCCAGCACCAGAGGAGGGGGCTCTGGCTATGGCTACACCTTC.

CDR3 nucleotides: TGTGCCAGCAGTTATTCCGGGACCCTAGATGAGCAGTTCTTC. Amino acid sequence: CASSYSGTLDEQFF. The chain recombines TRBV6-2 or TRBV6-3 with TRBJ2-1; D may be TRBD1 or TRBD2 (5 bases each). Trimming shortened V by 3 bases and J by 8 bases, and 14 bases separated the two germline ends. CDR1 is MNHEY, CDR2 SVGEGT, per germline. The CDR3 is 14 amino acids.

The chain links TRBV7-9 to TRBJ1-2, with a tentative D call TRBD1 (6 bases). Trimming left V 5 bases short and J 3 bases short, with 16 bases between. The germline gives CDR1 SEHNR, CDR2 FQNEAQ (reference sequence). The CDR3 is made up of 15 amino acids. This CDR3 reads CASSPGKGGDYGYTF. The CDR3 DNA is TGTGCCAGCAGCCCTGGAAAAGGGGGGGACTATGGCTACACCTTC.

This clonotype was found a few times. The CDR3 nucleotides read TGTGCCAGCAGCAGGAAGGGGGTCGGACAGAATGAAAAACTGTTTTTT. As protein: CASSRKGVGQNEKLFF. V and J are TRBV3-1 and TRBJ1-4, with D possibly TRBD1 on 6 matching bases. The CDR3 has 16 amino acids. Trimming shortened V by 5 bases and J by 5 bases, and 18 bases separated the two germline ends. CDR1 and CDR2 (germline): LGHDT, YNNKEL (reference sequence).